These 27 T cell receptor beta chains originate from one sample sequenced in a study of shared clonotypes between healthy human individuals. Data came from immunoSEQ multiplex PCR; TCRdb stores just in-frame clones and leaves some out. The sample shows roughly 490,000 clones, 76% of them seen only once. The sequenced material came from PBMCs. The receptors were gathered from a woman aged 40 to 50 in good health. Some clones in this sample may be carry-over from other donors' samples.

This chain joins TRBV7-2 and TRBJ1-1; 8 positions match TRBD1. The germline gives CDR1 SGHTA, CDR2 FQGNSA. Germline trimming cut 5 bases from V and 6 bases from J; bases unmatched to any gene: 8. The CDR3 loop spans 14 amino acids. CDR3 protein: CASSVGQGWSEAFF. The CDR3 DNA follows: TGTGCCAGCAGCGTAGGACAGGGTTGGTCTGAAGCTTTCTTT. Complete variable domain (other parts from reference TRBV7-2 and TRBJ1-1): GAGVSQSPSNKVTEKGKDVELRCDPISGHTALYWYRQSLGQGLEFLIYFQGNSAPDKSGLPSDRFSAERTGGSVSTLTIQRTQQEDSAVYLCASSVGQGWSEAFFGQGTRLTVV.

V is TRBV10-3 and J is TRBJ1-1; TRBD1 matches at 7 bases. Germline V gives CDR1 ENHRY, CDR2 SYGVKD. After removal of 5 bases from V and 1 base from J, the junction contained 1 base not matched to a gene. This CDR3 has 13 amino acids. This CDR3 reads CAISRDRNTEAFF. Here the CDR3 DNA reads TGTGCCATCAGTCGGGACAGGAACACTGAAGCTTTCTTT.

This clone was recorded once. This rearrangement joins TRBV2 to TRBJ2-1; D is ambiguous. The ends were cut back, 1 base at V and 9 bases at J, with 10 bases in the middle. This CDR3 has 13 residues. The germline CDR1 and CDR2 sequences are SNHLY and FYNNEI. CDR3 in DNA: TGTGCCAGCAGTGAAGAAATGAAGGGTGAGCAGTTCTTC. Translating it yields CASSEEMKGEQFF. Variable domain in full (rest from reference TRBV2 and TRBJ2-1): EPEVTQTPSHQVTQMGQEVILRCVPISNHLYFYWYRQILGQKVEFLVSFYNNEISEKSEIFDDQFSVERPDGSNFTLKIRSTKLEDSAMYFCASSEEMKGEQFFGPGTRLTVL.

Points on this clone: Additional DNA sequences in this sample encode the identical CDR3. J is TRBJ1-5 and V is TRBV5-1; no clear D gene. Looked up from germline, CDR1 is SGHRS and CDR2 is YFSETQ. This CDR3 has 15 amino acids. Trimming left V 4 bases short and J 3 bases short, with 14 bases between. The DNA for the CDR3 is TGCGCCAGCAGCGCGAACGGGGAGATCAATCAGCCCCAGCATTTT. Its translation: CASSANGEINQPQHF.

The CDR3 here is CASSSRVVLSPLHF. The CDR3 bases are TGTGCCAGCAGCTCCAGGGTCGTTCTGTCACCCCTCCACTTT. The V call is TRBV7-2, the J call TRBJ1-6; a weak D match, TRBD1 (5 bases). This CDR3 region has 14 residues. Per germline, CDR1 SGHTA and CDR2 FQGNSA. Trimming took 4 bases from V and 10 from J, leaving 14 bases between them.

The rearrangement links TRBV19 to TRBJ1-4; no reliable D call. The CDR3 runs to 15 residues. Germline CDR1 and CDR2: LNHDA and SQIVND (reference sequence). The V end was cut by 5 bases, the J end by 4 bases, with 14 bases between. CDR3 DNA sequence: TGTGCCAGTAGTCTCAGTCCGGCGAATAATGAAAAACTGTTTTTT. The encoded protein is CASSLSPANNEKLFF.

The gene calls are TRBV2 and TRBJ2-2; D remains ambiguous. The CDR3 runs to 14 residues. Between the trimmed V and J ends, which lost 3 bases and 2 bases, there was a span of 7 bases. Germline lookup yields CDR1 SNHLY and CDR2 FYNNEI. CDR3 bases: TGTGCCAGCAGTGATAAGAGAAACACCGGGGAGCTGTTTTTT. Its protein is CASSDKRNTGELFF.

The chain joins TRBV18 to TRBJ1-1; maybe TRBD1 (6 bases). The CDR3 contains 15 residues. V was cut by 1 base and J by 4 bases, with 13 bases left in between. Germline V gene data show CDR1 as KGHSH and CDR2 as LQKENI. CDR3 sequence (DNA): TGTGCCAGCTCACCACGGGCAGGGGAAGGCACTGAAGCTTTCTTT. Its translation is CASSPRAGEGTEAFF.

The chain links TRBV2 to TRBJ1-2; D uncertain. The V end was cut by 4 bases, the J end by 5 bases, with 8 bases between. Germline CDR1 and CDR2: SNHLY and FYNNEI. CDR3 length: 12 residues. This CDR3 reads CASSGETYGYTF. The DNA of the CDR3 is TGTGCCAGCAGTGGAGAGACGTATGGCTACACCTTC.

V is TRBV14 and J is TRBJ2-5, with D unresolved. V lost 1 base and J lost 7, with 10 bases in between. The CDR3 covers 13 residues. The germline V gene encodes CDR1 SGHDN and CDR2 FVKESK. The CDR3, as DNA: TGTGCCAGCAGCCAAGCGCTCGTGGGGACCCAGTACTTC. Protein: CASSQALVGTQYF.

This clone turned up a few times. The rearrangement uses TRBV27 and TRBJ2-6; D gene ambiguous. Germline V gives CDR1 MNHEY, CDR2 SMNVEV (reference sequence). V dropped 5 bases and J dropped 0 bases, with 11 bases sitting between them. This CDR3 spans 16 amino acids. The CDR3 nucleotides read TGTGCCAGCAGTCCACCCCCGAGCTCTGGGGCCAACGTCCTGACTTTC. It codes for CASSPPPSSGANVLTF.

The CDR3 DNA sequence: TGTGCCAGCAGTAGACAGGGGGCCGGGGACACTGAAGCTTTCTTT. It is translated as CASSRQGAGDTEAFF. The V call is TRBV28, the J call TRBJ1-1; TRBD1 aligns across 10 bases. The J segment lost 3 bases and the V segment lost 5 bases, leaving 6 bases of the junction unmatched. The CDR3 is 15 residues long. Germline V gene data show CDR1 as MDHEN and CDR2 as SYDVKM.

This clone was detected a few times. The chain employs TRBV19 and TRBJ2-5; the D call may be TRBD1 or TRBD2 (5 bases each). Germline CDR1 reads LNHDA; CDR2 reads SQIVND (reference sequence). This CDR3 has 11 residues. Trimming removed 9 bases at V and 5 bases at J, with 10 bases between. The DNA for the CDR3 is TGTGCCAGCGAGGGGCGGGAGACCCAGTACTTC. Residues: CASEGRETQYF.

The V and J genes are TRBV29-1 and TRBJ1-4; TRBD1 might be the D (5 bases). The CDR3 loop spans 13 amino acids. Trimming removed 0 bases from V and 8 bases from J, with 10 bases in between. CDR1 and CDR2 from the germline V gene are SQVTM and ANQGSEA. The CDR3 reads CSVEERGGEKLFF. The CDR3 DNA is TGCAGCGTTGAAGAAAGGGGTGGGGAAAAACTGTTTTTT.

This clone was counted a few times. V and J are TRBV4-2 and TRBJ2-6; D gene ambiguous. The V gene lost 1 base and the J gene lost 0 bases, with 10 bases spanning the gap. CDR1 and CDR2 (germline): LGHNA, YNFKEQ. The CDR3 loop spans 17 amino acids. The chain's CDR3 is CASSQGPSSSGANVLTF. The CDR3 DNA follows: TGTGCCAGCAGCCAAGGGCCCTCAAGCTCTGGGGCCAACGTCCTGACTTTC.

As to this clone: One end of the junction does not line up with germline, which may come from a read error. V usage is TRBV7-2 and J usage is TRBJ2-1, with 9 bases that match TRBD2. The germline CDR1 and CDR2 sequences are SGHTA and FQGNSA. The CDR3 is 15 residues long. In nucleotides, the CDR3 is TGTGCCAGCAACTTAGCGGGAGCCTCCTACAATGAGCAGTTCTTC. Protein product: CASNLAGASYNEQFF.

This sequence joins TRBV7-3 and TRBJ2-7; perhaps TRBD1 as D (7 bases). From germline, CDR1 is SGHTA and CDR2 FQGTGA. V lost 5 bases and J lost 5, with 16 bases in between. The CDR3 length is 14 residues. CDR3 protein: CASSQGGPRDEQYF. The CDR3 region has the DNA TGTGCCAGCAGCCAGGGGGGCCCCCGAGACGAGCAGTACTTC.

This chain joins TRBV7-3 and TRBJ2-2; no clear D. The CDR3 is 16 residues long. Germline lookup yields CDR1 SGHTA and CDR2 FQGTGA. Trimming cost V 0 bases and J 2 bases, with 10 bases left between them. CDR3 loop: CASSLTRLTNTGELFF. CDR3 DNA sequence: TGTGCCAGCAGCTTAACTCGTCTAACTAACACCGGGGAGCTGTTTTTT.

In regard to this clone: The sample holds other DNA sequences that translate to the same CDR3. The chain employs TRBV19 and TRBJ2-1; D not certain. The CDR3 length is 14 residues. Trimming cost V 3 bases and J 0 bases, with 6 bases left between them. Germline CDR1 is LNHDA and CDR2 is SQIVND (reference sequence). CDR3 nucleotides: TGTGCCAGTAGTATTCCGAGCTCCTACAATGAGCAGTTCTTC. Encoded protein: CASSIPSSYNEQFF.

This sequence joins TRBV27 and TRBJ2-7, with D possibly TRBD2 on 6 matching bases. In germline, CDR1 is MNHEY, CDR2 SMNVEV (reference sequence). Trimming took 10 bases from V and 1 from J, leaving 17 bases between them. This CDR3 is built from 14 residues. The CDR3 region is CATPGRGQSYEQYF. Written as DNA, the CDR3 is TGTGCCACCCCTGGGCGGGGCCAATCCTACGAGCAGTACTTC.

This clone appeared a few times. Possible read error: a much larger clone is one base away. The rearrangement links TRBV1 to TRBJ1-1; the D call of TRBD1 is as the table states it, not checked on the DNA. TRBV1 is a pseudogene locus. The CDR3 extends over 14 amino acids. For the CDR3, the DNA is TGCACCGGCAGCCAAGATACAGGGGGCACTGAAGCTTTCTTT. Encoded protein: CTGSQDTGGTEAFF.

CDR3 DNA sequence: TGTGCCAGCAGACGCCAACGGGGGACAGGGGAAGCTTTCTTT. Translating gives CASRRQRGTGEAFF. This chain links TRBV6-5 with TRBJ1-1, with 9 nucleotides matching TRBD1. The junction had 10 bases not matched to a gene; V was cut back by 6 bases and J by 8 bases. The CDR3 extends over 14 amino acids. Germline-derived CDR1 and CDR2 are MNHEY and SVGAGI.

This clone was recorded a few times. The rearrangement links TRBV6-5 to TRBJ2-4; D gene uncertain. The CDR3 has 13 amino acids. Deletions cut 5 bases from V and 5 bases from J, with 10 bases between. Germline V gene sequence: CDR1 MNHEY, CDR2 SVGAGI. The CDR3 DNA reads TGTGCCAGCAGTGGCCCGATTCAAAACATTCAGTACTTC. Protein product: CASSGPIQNIQYF.

Worth noting for this clone: Possible read error: a much larger clone is one base away. The chain joins TRBV20-1 to TRBJ2-5, with TRBD2 matching 7 bases. CDR1 and CDR2 (germline): DFQATT, SNEGSKA (reference sequence). This CDR3 contains 11 residues. CDR3 protein: CSAGGEASQHF. The CDR3 DNA reads TGCAGTGCTGGGGGGGAGGCCTCCCAGCACTTC.

The V gene is TRBV5-1, the J gene TRBJ2-6; D remains unclear. This CDR3 is built from 16 residues. V was trimmed by 4 bases and J by 0 bases, leaving 11 bases between them. CDR1 is SGHRS and CDR2 is YFSETQ in the germline V gene. Written as DNA, the CDR3 is TGCGCCAGCAGCCTCCCGGTCGTCTCTGGGGCCAACGTCCTGACTTTC. This encodes CASSLPVVSGANVLTF.

This chain connects TRBV5-4 to TRBJ2-5; D gene ambiguous. Germline V CDR1 and CDR2: SGHNT, YYREEE (reference sequence). With 5 bases removed from V and 4 bases from J, the gap between germline ends came to 6 bases. The CDR3 length is 11 residues. The CDR3 loop is CASSLAETQYF. Here the CDR3 DNA reads TGTGCCAGCAGTTTAGCAGAGACCCAGTACTTC.

With regard to this clone: Being one base from a much bigger clone, this may be a read error. V usage is TRBV10-3 and J usage is TRBJ1-3; possible D gene TRBD1, 6 bases. Germline V gene sequence: CDR1 ENHRY, CDR2 SYGVKD. The CDR3 has 18 residues. The V end lost 5 bases, the J end lost 2 bases, and 22 bases lay between the germline ends. CDR3 nucleotide sequence: TGTGCCATCAGTTCGACAGGTATCCCCAGATCCACTGGAAACACCATATATTTT. Translating it yields CAISSTGIPRSTGNTIYF.